This T cell receptor beta chain was retrieved from a study of T-cell reconstitution after alpha-beta-depleted transplantation in children (dated by TCRdb to 2016 to 2018). For the study in its entirety: Using TCR repertoire profiling, the study followed T-cell immune reconstitution in a quantitative way in children after TCRalphabeta/CD19-depleted allogeneic hematopoietic cell transplantation.

Results the study describes overall, beyond this receptor: In some patients, high TCRbeta diversity at day 60 was attributed to recipient T cells and intrathymic progenitors that had survived conditioning. Over the following months the frequencies of hyperexpanded clones went down, and after one year T-cell counts and TCRbeta diversity were mostly credited to newly produced T cells. The apparently early alphabetaT-cell count recovery about two months after transplant was reportedly dependent on only several hundred rapidly expanded clones derived from non-depleted graft cells.

Worth noting for this clonotype: Its antigen has not been determined. The record has no base qualities; no much larger clone is one base away.

Libraries were made using PCR. For sequencing, an Illumina HiSeq 2500 was employed. TCR library preparation used molecular barcoding, with unique molecular identifiers applied to normalize quantification of the TCRbeta repertoire. TCRdb handled the public reads itself, with Q25 trimming in fastp and clone calling in MiXCR, and kept productive beta chains. Each CDR3 protein gets just one entry, which takes the most common genes and DNA from the rows behind it. The sample table contains some 840,000 distinct CDR3 sequences; only one count was recorded for under 20% of them. Around 5% of the sample goes to the ten largest clones. V is shortened by 2 bases, J by 8 bases, and the region joining them spans 16 bases. From the cysteine up to the phenylalanine, the CDR3 has a length of 15 residues. CDR3 DNA is the only sequence kept; it has 45 bases, read in frame from the first base. The sample's treatment or condition label, decoded: allogeneic hematopoietic cell transplantation with graft depleted of TCRalphabeta T cells and CD19 B cells. The children who served as transplant recipients had been given grafts of TCRalphabeta/CD19-depleted allogeneic hematopoietic cells.

This sequence was found in a male patient aged 10 to 17 who had a stem cell transplant for acute lymphoblastic leukemia, so the T cells may come from the graft donor. Here the chain combines TRBV12-3 or TRBV12-4 and TRBJ2-1; the D element could tentatively be TRBD1 or TRBD2, as 5 bases agree for each. The starting material was PBMCs, mostly from graft donor cells, obtained 360 days after TCRalphabeta/CD19-depleted stem cell transplant. The CDR3 protein: CASSLKDSRGDEQFF. The DNA sequence is TGTGCCAGCAGTTTAAAGGACTCCCGAGGGGATGAGCAGTTCTTC.